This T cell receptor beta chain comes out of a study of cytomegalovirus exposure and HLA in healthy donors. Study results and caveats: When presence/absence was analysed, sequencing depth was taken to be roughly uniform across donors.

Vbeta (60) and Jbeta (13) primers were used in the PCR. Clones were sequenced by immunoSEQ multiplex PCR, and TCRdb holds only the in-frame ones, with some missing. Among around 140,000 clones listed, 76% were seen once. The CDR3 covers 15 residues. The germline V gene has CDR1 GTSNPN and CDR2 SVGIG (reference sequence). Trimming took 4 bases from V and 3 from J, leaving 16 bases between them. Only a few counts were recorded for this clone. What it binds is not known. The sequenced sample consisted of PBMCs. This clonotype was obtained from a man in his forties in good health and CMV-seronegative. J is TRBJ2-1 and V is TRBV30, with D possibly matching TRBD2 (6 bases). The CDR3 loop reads CAWTGIAEGYNEQFF. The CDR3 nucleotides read TGTGCCTGGACCGGTATCGCGGAGGGCTACAATGAGCAGTTCTTC.